This TCR beta chain was obtained from a study of blood T cell repertoires in COVID-19. Per the original methods: Amplification from reference gene primers served as the basis for estimated nucleated cell counts. Profiled with immunoSEQ multiplex PCR; TCRdb holds only in-frame clones, not every one. The DNA was the basis for D and trimming; V, J and clone size are from that table. The sample has 150,000 to 200,000 clones; approximately 83% are singletons. The specimen was peripheral blood. The TCR sequence derives from a woman aged 60 to 75 with acute or convalescent COVID-19.

The CDR3 region has the DNA TGTGCCAGCTCACCAACAGAGAAACATTTTCCTAACTATGGCTACACCTTC. Translation: CASSPTEKHFPNYGYTF. This chain links TRBV18 with TRBJ1-2, with D hard to call. The length of the CDR3 is 17 residues. Germline CDR1 and CDR2: KGHSH and LQKENI. Trimming stripped 2 bases from V and 0 bases from J, with 16 bases between.